These T cell receptor beta chains were read from a single sample in a study of T cells in Graves' hyperthyroidism and ophthalmopathy. TCRdb redid the calling of the multiplex PCR reads with MiXCR, one entry per CDR3 protein. The sample has a few hundred thousand distinct CDR3 sequences; more than 20% are singletons. Input material: blood. Every receptor here comes from a middle-aged man with Graves' hyperthyroidism. Each CDR3 is given with its conserved first and last residue. The order of the fields is D gene, clone size, J gene, V gene, CDR3 protein, CDR3 DNA. The D gene is left open where the match is weak. Expanded clones are given a class, and other clones once, few, many or no size at all.

d_call: TRBD1
clone_size: many
j_call: TRBJ2-5
v_call: TRBV28
cdr3_aa: CASSTGTVGRKTQYF
cdr3_nt: TGTGCCAGCAGCACCGGGACAGTCGGTAGAAAGACCCAGTACTTC

d_call: -
clone_size: -
j_call: TRBJ2-2
v_call: TRBV19
cdr3_aa: CASSMRGRDTGELFF
cdr3_nt: TGTGCCAGTAGTATGAGGGGAAGGGACACCGGGGAGCTGTTTTTT

d_call: TRBD2
clone_size: -
j_call: TRBJ2-5
v_call: TRBV19
cdr3_aa: CASSIGTSGPQETQYF
cdr3_nt: TGTGCCAGTAGTATCGGGACTAGCGGGCCCCAAGAGACCCAGTACTTC

d_call: -
clone_size: -
j_call: TRBJ1-5
v_call: TRBV28
cdr3_aa: CASSLSGFAQHF
cdr3_nt: TGTGCCAGCAGTTTGTCGGGGTTCGCCCAGCATTTT

d_call: -
clone_size: once
j_call: TRBJ2-1
v_call: TRBV11-3
cdr3_aa: CASSEYIGTTYEQFF
cdr3_nt: TGTGCCAGCAGTGAATATATAGGGACAACCTACGAGCAGTTCTTC

d_call: TRBD1
clone_size: -
j_call: TRBJ1-1
v_call: TRBV20-1
cdr3_aa: CSARRHGRGHDTEAFF
cdr3_nt: TGCAGTGCTAGACGCCATGGCAGGGGGCATGACACTGAAGCTTTCTTT

d_call: -
clone_size: -
j_call: TRBJ2-3
v_call: TRBV2
cdr3_aa: CASSGRPTVGDTQYF
cdr3_nt: TGTGCCAGCAGTGGAAGGCCAACAGTCGGAGATACGCAGTATTTT

d_call: -
clone_size: many
j_call: TRBJ2-7
v_call: TRBV11-1
cdr3_aa: CASSSFPLQNLYEQYF
cdr3_nt: TGTGCCAGCAGCTCTTTTCCTCTACAGAACCTCTACGAGCAGTACTTC

d_call: TRBD2
clone_size: -
j_call: TRBJ2-7
v_call: TRBV11-2
cdr3_aa: CTSSSGQRGGYSYEQYF
cdr3_nt: TGTACCAGCAGCTCGGGACAGCGGGGGGGTTATTCCTACGAGCAGTACTTC

d_call: -
clone_size: few
j_call: TRBJ1-1
v_call: TRBV6-2/TRBV6-3
cdr3_aa: CASSYFGRQSEAFF
cdr3_nt: TGTGCCAGCAGTTACTTCGGGAGGCAGAGTGAAGCTTTCTTT

d_call: -
clone_size: -
j_call: TRBJ1-1
v_call: TRBV27
cdr3_aa: CASSLSGGAEAFF
cdr3_nt: TGTGCCAGCAGTTTATCGGGAGGGGCTGAAGCTTTCTTT

d_call: TRBD1
clone_size: -
j_call: TRBJ2-1
v_call: TRBV19
cdr3_aa: CASSFSGQWTKQGQFF
cdr3_nt: TGTGCCAGTAGTTTTTCGGGACAGTGGACAAAACAAGGGCAGTTCTTC

d_call: TRBD2
clone_size: few
j_call: TRBJ2-7
v_call: TRBV6-1
cdr3_aa: CASRLSGVNYEQYF
cdr3_nt: TGTGCCAGCAGGCTTAGCGGGGTAAACTACGAGCAGTACTTC

d_call: -
clone_size: many
j_call: TRBJ2-1
v_call: TRBV12-3/TRBV12-4
cdr3_aa: CASSLDPGSQGEQFF
cdr3_nt: TGTGCCAGCAGTTTAGACCCCGGGAGCCAGGGTGAGCAGTTCTTC

d_call: -
clone_size: -
j_call: TRBJ1-1
v_call: TRBV10-3
cdr3_aa: CAVVHNQNTEAFF
cdr3_nt: TGTGCCGTCGTCCATAACCAGAACACTGAAGCTTTCTTT

d_call: TRBD1
clone_size: few
j_call: TRBJ1-2
v_call: TRBV27
cdr3_aa: CASTTLDPGQGVSGYTF
cdr3_nt: TGTGCCAGCACCACCTTGGATCCGGGACAGGGCGTGTCTGGCTACACCTTC

d_call: -
clone_size: -
j_call: TRBJ2-1
v_call: TRBV5-1
cdr3_aa: CASSFSHGTGELADNEQFF
cdr3_nt: TGTGCCAGCAGCTTCTCCCACGGGACAGGCGAACTAGCGGATAATGAGCAGTTCTTC

d_call: -
clone_size: -
j_call: TRBJ2-1
v_call: TRBV6-5
cdr3_aa: CASSYSKRVEQFF
cdr3_nt: TGTGCCAGCAGTTACTCGAAAAGGGTCGAGCAGTTCTTC

d_call: -
clone_size: many
j_call: TRBJ2-5
v_call: TRBV2
cdr3_aa: CASSEGPNEGETQYF
cdr3_nt: TGTGCCAGCAGTGAAGGGCCAAATGAGGGGGAGACCCAGTACTTC

d_call: TRBD1
clone_size: many
j_call: TRBJ2-7
v_call: TRBV11-3
cdr3_aa: CASSQRQGIYEQYF
cdr3_nt: TGTGCCAGCAGCCAACGACAGGGTATCTACGAGCAGTACTTC

d_call: TRBD2
clone_size: -
j_call: TRBJ2-1
v_call: TRBV20-1
cdr3_aa: CSASDYLAGGNYEQFF
cdr3_nt: TGCAGTGCTAGTGACTATCTAGCGGGAGGCAACTACGAGCAGTTCTTC

d_call: TRBD1
clone_size: -
j_call: TRBJ2-7
v_call: TRBV5-1
cdr3_aa: CASSVPGQGNPEQYF
cdr3_nt: TGCGCCAGCAGCGTACCGGGACAGGGGAATCCCGAGCAGTACTTC

d_call: TRBD1
clone_size: -
j_call: TRBJ1-1
v_call: TRBV5-1
cdr3_aa: CASSLGNRGKVNTEAFF
cdr3_nt: TGCGCCAGCAGCTTGGGCAACAGGGGAAAGGTGAACACTGAAGCTTTCTTT

d_call: -
clone_size: -
j_call: TRBJ1-1
v_call: TRBV7-6
cdr3_aa: CASSSAGESASFF
cdr3_nt: TGTGCCAGCAGCTCGGCGGGGGAATCGGCATCTTTCTTT

d_call: -
clone_size: few
j_call: TRBJ2-7
v_call: TRBV20-1
cdr3_aa: CSASQGLGPYEQYF
cdr3_nt: TGCAGTGCTAGTCAGGGACTTGGCCCCTACGAGCAGTACTTC

d_call: TRBD1
clone_size: few
j_call: TRBJ1-6
v_call: TRBV6-2/TRBV6-3
cdr3_aa: CASSYAQGADSPLHF
cdr3_nt: TGTGCCAGCAGTTACGCGCAGGGGGCTGATTCACCCCTCCACTTT

d_call: -
clone_size: many
j_call: TRBJ1-1
v_call: TRBV7-2
cdr3_aa: CASSLRMNTEAFF
cdr3_nt: TGTGCCAGCAGCTTACGGATGAACACTGAAGCTTTCTTT

d_call: TRBD1
clone_size: -
j_call: TRBJ1-5
v_call: TRBV18
cdr3_aa: CASSPPATGSNQPQHF
cdr3_nt: TGTGCCAGCTCACCACCTGCGACAGGGAGCAATCAGCCCCAGCATTTT

d_call: -
clone_size: many
j_call: TRBJ2-1
v_call: TRBV12-3/TRBV12-4
cdr3_aa: CASSRNLGEQFF
cdr3_nt: TGTGCCAGCAGCCGGAACCTAGGGGAGCAGTTCTTC

d_call: TRBD1
clone_size: -
j_call: TRBJ2-7
v_call: TRBV5-1
cdr3_aa: CASSYHRGTYEQYF
cdr3_nt: TGCGCCAGCAGCTACCACAGGGGTACCTACGAGCAGTACTTC

d_call: -
clone_size: many
j_call: TRBJ2-3
v_call: TRBV3-1
cdr3_aa: CASSPRASTDTQYF
cdr3_nt: TGTGCCAGCAGCCCAAGGGCTAGCACAGATACGCAGTATTTT

d_call: TRBD1
clone_size: few
j_call: TRBJ1-2
v_call: TRBV11-1
cdr3_aa: CASSSGQGAYGYTF
cdr3_nt: TGTGCCAGCAGCAGTGGACAGGGTGCCTATGGCTACACCTTC

d_call: -
clone_size: few
j_call: TRBJ2-1
v_call: TRBV3-1
cdr3_aa: CASSQEAANSYNEQFF
cdr3_nt: TGTGCCAGCAGCCAAGAGGCGGCAAACTCCTACAATGAGCAGTTCTTC

d_call: TRBD1
clone_size: few
j_call: TRBJ2-7
v_call: TRBV28
cdr3_aa: CASSFLTGSSYEQYF
cdr3_nt: TGTGCCAGCAGTTTCCTGACAGGGTCTAGCTACGAGCAGTACTTC

d_call: TRBD1
clone_size: many
j_call: TRBJ1-4
v_call: TRBV10-3
cdr3_aa: CAISESVDRGREEKLFF
cdr3_nt: TGTGCCATCAGTGAGTCCGTGGACAGGGGGCGCGAGGAAAAACTGTTTTTT

d_call: -
clone_size: few
j_call: TRBJ1-2
v_call: TRBV19
cdr3_aa: CASSMASLGGYGYTF
cdr3_nt: TGTGCCAGTAGTATGGCTTCTCTAGGGGGCTATGGCTACACCTTC

d_call: -
clone_size: -
j_call: TRBJ2-3
v_call: TRBV3-1
cdr3_aa: CASRWDTDRTDTQYF
cdr3_nt: TGTGCCAGCAGGTGGGACACTGACCGCACAGATACGCAGTATTTT

d_call: -
clone_size: many
j_call: TRBJ1-1
v_call: TRBV6-1
cdr3_aa: CASIPAPPLNTEAFF
cdr3_nt: TGTGCCAGCATCCCCGCCCCACCATTGAACACTGAAGCTTTCTTT

d_call: TRBD2
clone_size: -
j_call: TRBJ2-7
v_call: TRBV20-1
cdr3_aa: CSARDYGLAALHEQYF
cdr3_nt: TGCAGTGCTAGAGATTACGGCCTAGCGGCATTACACGAGCAGTACTTC

d_call: -
clone_size: few
j_call: TRBJ1-4
v_call: TRBV10-2
cdr3_aa: CASSDTDPGEEKLFF
cdr3_nt: TGCGCCAGCAGTGACACCGACCCTGGAGAGGAAAAACTGTTTTTT

d_call: TRBD1
clone_size: few
j_call: TRBJ1-4
v_call: TRBV3-1
cdr3_aa: CASSQSRDRGEKLFF
cdr3_nt: TGTGCCAGCAGCCAATCCCGGGACAGGGGTGAAAAACTGTTTTTT

d_call: -
clone_size: -
j_call: TRBJ2-3
v_call: TRBV5-1
cdr3_aa: CASSGGARDTQYF
cdr3_nt: TGCGCCAGCAGCGGAGGGGCCCGAGATACGCAGTATTTT

d_call: TRBD2
clone_size: -
j_call: TRBJ2-5
v_call: TRBV5-6
cdr3_aa: CASSAGLAGVLETQYF
cdr3_nt: TGTGCCAGCAGCGCGGGACTAGCGGGAGTTTTAGAGACCCAGTACTTC

d_call: -
clone_size: few
j_call: TRBJ1-2
v_call: TRBV10-3
cdr3_aa: CAISEEGDGYTF
cdr3_nt: TGTGCCATCAGTGAGGAGGGGGATGGCTACACCTTC

d_call: TRBD2
clone_size: many
j_call: TRBJ2-7
v_call: TRBV6-1
cdr3_aa: CASNDPSGRHLEQYF
cdr3_nt: TGTGCCAGCAATGATCCTAGCGGGAGACACCTCGAGCAGTACTTC

d_call: -
clone_size: few
j_call: TRBJ2-5
v_call: TRBV5-1
cdr3_aa: CASSRYTNSPQETQYF
cdr3_nt: TGCGCCAGCAGCCGCTATACTAACAGCCCCCAAGAGACCCAGTACTTC

d_call: -
clone_size: few
j_call: TRBJ2-7
v_call: TRBV11-3
cdr3_aa: CASSLASGGFYEQYF
cdr3_nt: TGTGCCAGCAGCTTAGCGTCTGGGGGGTTCTACGAGCAGTACTTC

d_call: TRBD2
clone_size: -
j_call: TRBJ2-7
v_call: TRBV7-9
cdr3_aa: CATGTTYEQYF
cdr3_nt: TGTGCCACCGGGACTACCTACGAGCAGTACTTC

d_call: -
clone_size: few
j_call: TRBJ2-2
v_call: TRBV24-1
cdr3_aa: CATLDSNTGELFF
cdr3_nt: TGTGCCACCCTGGACTCGAACACCGGGGAGCTGTTTTTT

d_call: TRBD2
clone_size: -
j_call: TRBJ2-1
v_call: TRBV12-3/TRBV12-4
cdr3_aa: CASSSWGLAGGNEQFF
cdr3_nt: TGTGCCAGCAGTTCCTGGGGACTAGCGGGAGGGAATGAGCAGTTCTTC

d_call: TRBD1
clone_size: -
j_call: TRBJ1-1
v_call: TRBV14
cdr3_aa: CASSPGQGKMNTEAFF
cdr3_nt: TGTGCCAGCAGCCCTGGACAGGGGAAGATGAACACTGAAGCTTTCTTT